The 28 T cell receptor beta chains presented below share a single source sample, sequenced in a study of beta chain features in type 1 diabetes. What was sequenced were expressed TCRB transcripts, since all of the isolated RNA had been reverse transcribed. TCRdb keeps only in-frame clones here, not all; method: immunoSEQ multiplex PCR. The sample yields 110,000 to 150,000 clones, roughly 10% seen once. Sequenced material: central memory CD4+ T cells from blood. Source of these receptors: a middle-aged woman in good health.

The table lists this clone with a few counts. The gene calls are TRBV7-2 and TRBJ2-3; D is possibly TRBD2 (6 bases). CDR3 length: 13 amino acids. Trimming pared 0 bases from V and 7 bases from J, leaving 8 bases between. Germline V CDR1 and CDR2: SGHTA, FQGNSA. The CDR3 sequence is CASSLAGGNTQYF. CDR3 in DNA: TGTGCCAGCAGCTTAGCGGGGGGAAATACGCAGTATTTT.

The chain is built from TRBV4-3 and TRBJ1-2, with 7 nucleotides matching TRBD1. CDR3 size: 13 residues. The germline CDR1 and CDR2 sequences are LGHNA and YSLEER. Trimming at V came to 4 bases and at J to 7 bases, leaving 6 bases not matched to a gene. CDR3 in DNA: TGCGCCAGCAGCCGAATCGGGACAGCTGGCTACACCTTC. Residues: CASSRIGTAGYTF.

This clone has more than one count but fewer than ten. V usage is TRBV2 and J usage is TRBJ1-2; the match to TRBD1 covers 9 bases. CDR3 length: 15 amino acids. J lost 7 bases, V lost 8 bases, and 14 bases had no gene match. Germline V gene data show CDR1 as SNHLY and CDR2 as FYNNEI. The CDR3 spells CASRPPGQGLGGYTF. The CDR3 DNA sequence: TGTGCCAGCCGACCGCCGGGACAGGGCCTGGGTGGCTACACCTTC.

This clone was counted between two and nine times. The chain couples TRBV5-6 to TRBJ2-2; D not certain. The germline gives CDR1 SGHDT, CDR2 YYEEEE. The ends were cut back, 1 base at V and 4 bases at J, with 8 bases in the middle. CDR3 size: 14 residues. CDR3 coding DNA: TGTGCCAGCAGCTTGTCCGGAGCCACCGGGGAGCTGTTTTTT. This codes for CASSLSGATGELFF. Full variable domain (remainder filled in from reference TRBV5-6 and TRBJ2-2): DAGVTQSPTHLIKTRGQQVTLRCSPKSGHDTVSWYQQALGQGPQFIFQYYEEEERQRGNFPDRFSGHQFPNYSSELNVNALLLGDSALYLCASSLSGATGELFFGEGSRLTVL.

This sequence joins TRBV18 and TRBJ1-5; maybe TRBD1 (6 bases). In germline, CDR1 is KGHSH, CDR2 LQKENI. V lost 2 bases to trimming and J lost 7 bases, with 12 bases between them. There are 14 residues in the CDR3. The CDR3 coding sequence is TGTGCCAGCTCACCAACAACAGGGAACCAGCCCCAGCATTTT. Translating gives CASSPTTGNQPQHF.

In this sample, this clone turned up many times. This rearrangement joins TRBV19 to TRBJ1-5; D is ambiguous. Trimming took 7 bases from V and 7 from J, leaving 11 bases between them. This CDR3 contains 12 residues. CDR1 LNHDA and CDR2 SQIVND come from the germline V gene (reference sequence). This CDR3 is CASNGPKQPQHF. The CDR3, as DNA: TGTGCCAGTAACGGTCCCAAGCAGCCCCAGCATTTT.

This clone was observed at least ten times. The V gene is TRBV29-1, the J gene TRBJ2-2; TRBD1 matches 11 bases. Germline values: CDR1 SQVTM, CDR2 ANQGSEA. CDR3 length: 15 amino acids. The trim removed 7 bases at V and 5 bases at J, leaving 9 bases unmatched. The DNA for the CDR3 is TGCAGCGCTCAACGGACAGGGGGCACGACCGGGGAGCTGTTTTTT. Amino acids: CSAQRTGGTTGELFF.

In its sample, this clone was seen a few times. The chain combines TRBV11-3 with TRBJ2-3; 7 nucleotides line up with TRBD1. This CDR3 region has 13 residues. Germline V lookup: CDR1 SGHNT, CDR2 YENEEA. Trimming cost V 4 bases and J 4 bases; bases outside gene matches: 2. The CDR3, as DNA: TGTGCCAGCAGCTACGGACAGGCAGATACGCAGTATTTT. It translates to CASSYGQADTQYF.

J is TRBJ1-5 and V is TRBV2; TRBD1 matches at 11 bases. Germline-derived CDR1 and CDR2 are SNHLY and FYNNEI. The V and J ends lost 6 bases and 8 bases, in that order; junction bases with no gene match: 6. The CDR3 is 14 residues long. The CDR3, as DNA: TGTGCCAGCAGATGGAGGACAGGGGGCGAGCCCCAGCATTTT. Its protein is CASRWRTGGEPQHF. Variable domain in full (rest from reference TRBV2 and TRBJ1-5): EPEVTQTPSHQVTQMGQEVILRCVPISNHLYFYWYRQILGQKVEFLVSFYNNEISEKSEIFDDQFSVERPDGSNFTLKIRSTKLEDSAMYFCASRWRTGGEPQHFGDGTRLSIL.

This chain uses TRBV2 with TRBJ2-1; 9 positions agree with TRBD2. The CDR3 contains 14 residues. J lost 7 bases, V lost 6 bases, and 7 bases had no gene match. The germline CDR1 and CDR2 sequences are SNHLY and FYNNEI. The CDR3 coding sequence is TGTGCCAGCAGCGACCGCGGGGGGGCAAATGAGCAGTTCTTC. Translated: CASSDRGGANEQFF.

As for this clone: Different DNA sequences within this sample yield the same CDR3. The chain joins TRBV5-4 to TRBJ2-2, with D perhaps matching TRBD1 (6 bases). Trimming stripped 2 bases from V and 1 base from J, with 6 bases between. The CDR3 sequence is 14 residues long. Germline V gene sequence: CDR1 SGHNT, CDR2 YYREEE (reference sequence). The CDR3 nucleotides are TGTGCCAGCAGCTTAGGGGGGAACACCGGGGAGCTGTTTTTT. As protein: CASSLGGNTGELFF.

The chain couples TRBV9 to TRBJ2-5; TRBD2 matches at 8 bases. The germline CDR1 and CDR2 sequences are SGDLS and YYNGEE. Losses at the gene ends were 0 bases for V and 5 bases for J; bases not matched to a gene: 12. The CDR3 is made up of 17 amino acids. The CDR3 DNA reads TGTGCCAGCAGCGTAGCCCCCAGCGGGGGTTCGGGTGAGACCCAGTACTTC. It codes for CASSVAPSGGSGETQYF.

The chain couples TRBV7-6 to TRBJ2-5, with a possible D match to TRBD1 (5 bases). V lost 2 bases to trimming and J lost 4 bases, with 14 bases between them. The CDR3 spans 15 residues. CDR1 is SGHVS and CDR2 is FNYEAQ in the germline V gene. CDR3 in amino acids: CASSLRVTDRETQYF. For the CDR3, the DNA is TGTGCCAGCAGCTTACGTGTGACAGACAGAGAGACCCAGTACTTC.

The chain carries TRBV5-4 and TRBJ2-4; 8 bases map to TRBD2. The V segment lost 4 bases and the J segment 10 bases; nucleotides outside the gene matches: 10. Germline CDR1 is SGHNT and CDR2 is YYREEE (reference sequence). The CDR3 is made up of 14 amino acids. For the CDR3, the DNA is TGTGCCAGCAGCGTGCCCTTGCGGGGGGCGATTCAGTACTTC. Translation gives CASSVPLRGAIQYF. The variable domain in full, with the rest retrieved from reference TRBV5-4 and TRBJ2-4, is ETGVTQSPTHLIKTRGQQVTLRCSSQSGHNTVSWYQQALGQGPQFIFQYYREEENGRGNFPPRFSGLQFPNYSSELNVNALELDDSALYLCASSVPLRGAIQYFGAGTRLSVL.

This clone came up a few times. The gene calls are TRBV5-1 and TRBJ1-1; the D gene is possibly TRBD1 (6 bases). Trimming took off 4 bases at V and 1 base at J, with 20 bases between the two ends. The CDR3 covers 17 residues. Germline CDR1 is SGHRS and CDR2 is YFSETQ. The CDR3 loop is CASSLFGGGAGNTEAFF. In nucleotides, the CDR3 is TGCGCCAGCAGCCTCTTTGGGGGGGGCGCGGGGAACACTGAAGCTTTCTTT.

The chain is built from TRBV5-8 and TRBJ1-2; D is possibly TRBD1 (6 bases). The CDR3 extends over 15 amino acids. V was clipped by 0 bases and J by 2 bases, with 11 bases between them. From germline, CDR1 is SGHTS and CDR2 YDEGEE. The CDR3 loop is CASSLGTATNYGYTF. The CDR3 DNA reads TGTGCCAGCAGCTTGGGGACAGCTACCAACTATGGCTACACCTTC.

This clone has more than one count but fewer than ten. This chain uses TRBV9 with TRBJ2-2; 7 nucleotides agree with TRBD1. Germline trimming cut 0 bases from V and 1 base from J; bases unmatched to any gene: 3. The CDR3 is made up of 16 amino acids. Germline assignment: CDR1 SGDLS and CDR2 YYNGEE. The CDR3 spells CASSVAAGGNTGELFF. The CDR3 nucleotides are TGTGCCAGCAGCGTAGCTGCAGGGGGGAACACCGGGGAGCTGTTTTTT.

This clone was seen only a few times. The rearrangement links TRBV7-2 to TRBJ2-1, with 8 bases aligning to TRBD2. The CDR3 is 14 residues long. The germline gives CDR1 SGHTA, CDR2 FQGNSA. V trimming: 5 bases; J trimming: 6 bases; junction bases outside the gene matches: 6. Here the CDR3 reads CASSRGLVGNEQFF. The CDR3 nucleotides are TGTGCCAGCAGCCGGGGACTAGTTGGCAATGAGCAGTTCTTC.

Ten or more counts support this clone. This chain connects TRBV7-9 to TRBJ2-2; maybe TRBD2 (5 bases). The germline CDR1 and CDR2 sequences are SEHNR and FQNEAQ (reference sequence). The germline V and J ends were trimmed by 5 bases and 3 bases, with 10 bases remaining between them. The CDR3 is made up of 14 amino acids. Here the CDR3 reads CASSPDGDTGELFF. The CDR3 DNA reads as TGTGCCAGCAGCCCGGACGGGGACACCGGGGAGCTGTTTTTT.

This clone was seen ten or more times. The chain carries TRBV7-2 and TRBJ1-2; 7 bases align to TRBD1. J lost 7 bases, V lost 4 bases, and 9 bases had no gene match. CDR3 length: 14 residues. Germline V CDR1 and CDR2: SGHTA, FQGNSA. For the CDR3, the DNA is TGTGCCAGCAGCTACAAGGGGGACAGCGTTGGCTACACCTTC. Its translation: CASSYKGDSVGYTF.

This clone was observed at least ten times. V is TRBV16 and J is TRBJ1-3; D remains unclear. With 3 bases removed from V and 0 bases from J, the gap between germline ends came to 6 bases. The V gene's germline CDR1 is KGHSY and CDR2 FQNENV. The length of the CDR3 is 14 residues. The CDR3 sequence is CASSQSTSGNTIYF. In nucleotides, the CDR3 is TGTGCCAGCAGCCAGAGCACCTCTGGAAACACCATATATTTT.

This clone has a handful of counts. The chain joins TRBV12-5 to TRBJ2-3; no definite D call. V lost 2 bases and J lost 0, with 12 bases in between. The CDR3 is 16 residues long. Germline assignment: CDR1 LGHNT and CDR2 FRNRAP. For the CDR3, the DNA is TGTGCTAGTGGTTTGTGGTTTCGGCGGAGCACAGATACGCAGTATTTT. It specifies CASGLWFRRSTDTQYF.

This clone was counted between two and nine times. The CDR3 nucleotides read TGTGCCAGCAGCTCGACAGGGGGAAGCTATGGCTACACCTTC. Its translation is CASSSTGGSYGYTF. The genes are TRBV7-9 and TRBJ1-2, with 9 bases aligning to TRBD1. The V gene's germline CDR1 is SEHNR and CDR2 FQNEAQ (reference sequence). The ends lost 4 bases at V and 4 bases at J; junction bases unmatched: 4. CDR3 length: 14 residues.

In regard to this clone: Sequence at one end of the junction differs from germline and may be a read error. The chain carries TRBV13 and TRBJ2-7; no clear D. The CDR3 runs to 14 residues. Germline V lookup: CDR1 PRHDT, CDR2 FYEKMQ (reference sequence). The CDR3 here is CASSLGRRLARQFF. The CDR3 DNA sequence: TGTGCCAGCAGCTTAGGACGAAGGTTGGCTAGGCAATTTTTC.

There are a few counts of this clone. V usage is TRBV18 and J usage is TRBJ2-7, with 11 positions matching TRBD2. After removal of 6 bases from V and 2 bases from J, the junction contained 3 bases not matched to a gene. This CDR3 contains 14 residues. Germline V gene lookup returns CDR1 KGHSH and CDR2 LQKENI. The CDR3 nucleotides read TGTGCCAGCTCCACTAGCGGGGGAACCTACGAGCAGTACTTC. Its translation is CASSTSGGTYEQYF.

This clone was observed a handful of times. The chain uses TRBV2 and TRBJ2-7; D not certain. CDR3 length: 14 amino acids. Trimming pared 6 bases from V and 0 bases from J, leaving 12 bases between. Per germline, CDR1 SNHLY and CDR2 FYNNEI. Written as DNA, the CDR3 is TGTGCCAGCAGGCGATGGGCTACCTCCTACGAGCAGTACTTC. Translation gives CASRRWATSYEQYF.

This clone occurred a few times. CDR3 DNA sequence: TGTGCCAGCAGCGCTAGGGGTCGGCAGATACTCTCTGGGGCCAACGTCCTGACTTTC. It translates to CASSARGRQILSGANVLTF. This chain uses TRBV7-9 with TRBJ2-6; TRBD1 is a possible D gene (5 bases). Looked up from germline, CDR1 is SEHNR and CDR2 is FQNEAQ (reference sequence). Deletions cut 5 bases from V and 0 bases from J, with 20 bases between. This CDR3 contains 19 residues. The variable domain in full, completed from reference TRBV7-9 and TRBJ2-6, reads DTGVSQNPRHKITKRGQNVTFRCDPISEHNRLYWYRQTLGQGPEFLTYFQNEAQLEKSRLLSDRFSAERPKGSFSTLEIQRTEQGDSAMYLCASSARGRQILSGANVLTFGAGSRLTVL.

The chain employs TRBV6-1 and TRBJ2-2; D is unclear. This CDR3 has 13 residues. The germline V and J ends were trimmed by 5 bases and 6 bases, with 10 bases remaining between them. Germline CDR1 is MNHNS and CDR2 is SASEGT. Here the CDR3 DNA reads TGTGCCAGCAGTCCCCAGTTGTCCGGGGAGCTGTTTTTT. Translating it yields CASSPQLSGELFF.